Sequencing of this T cell receptor (beta chain) was carried out in a study of spatial heterogeneity in lung cancer. Study as a whole: TCR transcript counts in tumor regions correlated strongly with a T cell module score from matched bulk RNA-seq.

This clonotype has more than one count but fewer than ten. No antigen is known for it. CDR1 KGHSH and CDR2 LQKENI come from the germline V gene. The CDR3 is 14 amino acids. With 6 bases removed from V and 9 bases from J, the gap between germline ends came to 18 bases. Regarding the study as a whole: Tumor mutation counts were tracked by expanded intratumoral alpha and beta TCR counts. Among tumor T cells, estimated coverage was about 7% for alpha chains and roughly 12% for beta chains.

Via MiXCR, TCRdb re-called the 5' RACE reads, giving one row per CDR3 protein. This sample has about 18,000 distinct CDR3 sequences; more than 5.5% occur once, and the top ten carry about 3.5%. Time point: sample taken at primary tumor resection. Patients with untreated early-stage non-small cell lung cancer, numbering 72, were the donors. The chain uses TRBV18 and TRBJ2-1, with D maybe TRBD1 (5 bases). The material was lung tumor tissue, obtained at surgery. This TCR came from a female donor with early-stage non-small cell lung cancer. CDR3 sequence: CASSPTWDQGEQFF. CDR3 coding DNA: TGTGCCAGCTCTCCAACTTGGGATCAGGGTGAGCAGTTCTTC.